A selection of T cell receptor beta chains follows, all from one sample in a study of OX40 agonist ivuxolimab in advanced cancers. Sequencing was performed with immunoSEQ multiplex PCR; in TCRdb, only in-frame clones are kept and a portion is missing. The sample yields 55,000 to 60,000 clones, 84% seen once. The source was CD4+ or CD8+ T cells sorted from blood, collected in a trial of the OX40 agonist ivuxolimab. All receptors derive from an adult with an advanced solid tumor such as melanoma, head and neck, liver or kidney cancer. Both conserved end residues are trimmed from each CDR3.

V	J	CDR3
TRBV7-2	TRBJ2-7	ASSLGGVTYEQY
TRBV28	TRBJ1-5	ASSSQYRGDQPQH
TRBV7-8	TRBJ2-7	ASSFSGLAGGPVEQY
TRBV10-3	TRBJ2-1	AITPGLAGGISYNEQF
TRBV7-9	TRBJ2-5	ASSLVPGRTQY
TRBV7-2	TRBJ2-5	ASSPGDRGEGETQY
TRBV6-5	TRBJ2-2	ASSYQQTTGELF
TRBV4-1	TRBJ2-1	ASSQPTSGSSYNEQF
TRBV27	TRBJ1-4	ASTQGNEKLF
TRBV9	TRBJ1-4	ASSPGVATNEKLF
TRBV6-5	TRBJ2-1	ASSYSPGGNEQF
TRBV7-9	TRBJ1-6	ASSWEGGSPLH
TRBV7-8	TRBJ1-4	ASSLGGQGSGEKLF
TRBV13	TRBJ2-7	ASSLGTDSYEQY
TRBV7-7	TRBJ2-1	ASSTGLAGVNEQF
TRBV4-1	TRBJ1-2	ASNQERTGDYGYT
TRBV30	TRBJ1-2	AWKGENNYGYT
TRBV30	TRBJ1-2	AWSVVVGGYT
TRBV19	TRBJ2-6	ASKGGIAGGGANVLT
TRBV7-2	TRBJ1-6	ASTSQGLGSPLH
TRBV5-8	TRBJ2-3	ASSHRTGFLTDTQY
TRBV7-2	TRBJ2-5	ASSFGGLGETQY